These T cell receptor beta chains were read from a single sample in a study of Graves' ophthalmopathy and Graves' hyperthyroidism. MiXCR, run by TCRdb on the multiplex PCR reads, gives a single entry per CDR3 protein. The sample records approximately 210,000 distinct CDR3 sequences, roughly 27% being singletons. The sequenced sample was peripheral blood. The source of these receptors is a man aged 45-60 years with Graves' ophthalmopathy. Each CDR3 is given with its conserved first and last residue. A D gene is named only where the DNA matches it firmly. Only some rows state a clone size, as once, few, many or a class for expanded clones.

d_gene	v_gene	abundance	j_gene	CDR3aa	CDR3nt
TRBD1	TRBV6-5	.	TRBJ2-7	CASSYKPGQGDNYEQYF	TGTGCCAGCAGTTATAAACCCGGACAGGGGGACAACTACGAGCAGTACTTC
.	TRBV24-1	many	TRBJ1-5	CATSASILQPQHF	TGTGCCACCAGTGCGAGCATTCTCCAGCCCCAGCATTTT
TRBD1	TRBV4-1	many	TRBJ1-2	CASSQTPGGDYGYTF	TGCGCCAGCAGCCAGACTCCAGGGGGCGACTATGGCTACACCTTC
TRBD2	TRBV6-1	many	TRBJ2-1	CASSRGGTRINEQFF	TGTGCCAGCAGTCGCGGGGGGACTAGAATCAATGAGCAGTTCTTC
TRBD1	TRBV29-1	many	TRBJ1-1	CSVTGGWGTEAFF	TGCAGCGTGACAGGGGGCTGGGGCACTGAAGCTTTCTTT
.	TRBV27	many	TRBJ1-5	CASSPSPSYQPQHF	TGTGCCAGCAGTCCTAGCCCCTCCTATCAGCCCCAGCATTTT
TRBD1	TRBV7-2	many	TRBJ2-7	CASRPQGDYEQYF	TGTGCCAGCAGGCCCCAGGGGGACTACGAGCAGTACTTC
TRBD1	TRBV19	many	TRBJ2-5	CASRTGSGETQYF	TGTGCCAGTAGGACAGGGTCGGGAGAGACCCAGTACTTC
.	TRBV20-1	.	TRBJ2-7	CSARGGTGASSYEQYF	TGCAGTGCTAGAGGGGGTACCGGGGCCAGCTCCTACGAGCAGTACTTC
.	TRBV15	many	TRBJ2-7	CATSRHSGEQYF	TGTGCCACCAGCAGACATAGTGGCGAGCAGTACTTC
.	TRBV15	many	TRBJ2-5	CATSRDGGGETQYF	TGTGCCACCAGCAGAGACGGGGGTGGGGAGACCCAGTACTTC
.	TRBV19	many	TRBJ2-2	CASREGGRRTGELFF	TGTGCCAGTAGGGAGGGGGGGCGCAGAACCGGGGAGCTGTTTTTT
TRBD2	TRBV27	many	TRBJ2-7	CASSRSGRGIYEQYF	TGTGCCAGCAGTCGTAGCGGGAGGGGGATCTACGAGCAGTACTTC
TRBD2	TRBV12-3/TRBV12-4	many	TRBJ2-7	CASSPLAGGNYEQYF	TGTGCCAGCAGTCCTCTAGCGGGAGGTAACTACGAGCAGTACTTC
.	TRBV27	many	TRBJ1-1	CASSFWLNTEAFF	TGTGCCAGCAGTTTTTGGCTGAACACTGAAGCTTTCTTT
.	TRBV19	many	TRBJ2-6	CASSIGPQSGANVLTF	TGTGCCAGTAGTATCGGTCCCCAATCTGGGGCCAACGTCCTGACTTTC
TRBD1	TRBV12-3/TRBV12-4	many	TRBJ2-2	CASSTPGGGLAGELFF	TGTGCCAGCAGTACCCCAGGGGGCGGTCTGGCCGGGGAGCTGTTTTTT
.	TRBV12-3/TRBV12-4	.	TRBJ2-2	CASSLVQAWTGELFF	TGTGCCAGCAGTTTGGTCCAGGCGTGGACCGGGGAGCTGTTTTTT
.	TRBV7-2	.	TRBJ1-1	CASSFMGDGSEAFF	TGTGCCAGCAGCTTTATGGGGGACGGGAGTGAAGCTTTCTTT
.	TRBV12-3/TRBV12-4	.	TRBJ2-7	CASSQEFKWYEQYF	TGTGCCAGCAGCCAAGAGTTCAAGTGGTACGAGCAGTACTTC
.	TRBV7-2	few	TRBJ2-5	CASSLFQQETQYF	TGTGCCAGCAGCTTATTCCAGCAAGAGACCCAGTACTTC
.	TRBV6-5	many	TRBJ1-3	CASSVDSYSGNTIYF	TGTGCCAGCAGCGTTGACAGCTACTCTGGAAACACCATATATTTT
.	TRBV6-5	many	TRBJ1-5	CASSFGDSNQPQHF	TGTGCCAGCAGTTTCGGGGATAGCAATCAGCCCCAGCATTTT
TRBD1	TRBV19	many	TRBJ1-3	CASRTPQGFSGNTIYF	TGTGCCAGTAGGACTCCACAGGGGTTCTCTGGAAACACCATATATTTT
.	TRBV15	.	TRBJ1-1	CATSRDLVGRNTEAFF	TGTGCCACCAGCAGAGATTTAGTGGGGAGGAACACTGAAGCTTTCTTT
.	TRBV7-9	many	TRBJ1-1	CASSRPGDKAFF	TGTGCCAGCAGCCGTCCTGGGGACAAAGCTTTCTTT
.	TRBV12-3/TRBV12-4	many	TRBJ2-7	CASSLPTSYEQYF	TGTGCCAGCAGTTTACCAACTTCCTACGAGCAGTACTTC
.	TRBV6-1	many	TRBJ2-5	CASSLNWGQETQYF	TGTGCCAGCAGTCTAAATTGGGGGCAAGAGACCCAGTACTTC
TRBD1	TRBV6-5	many	TRBJ2-5	CASSAAGTDLGTQYF	TGTGCCAGCAGCGCTGCTGGGACAGACTTAGGGACCCAGTACTTC
TRBD1	TRBV24-1	many	TRBJ2-2	CATRQGANTGELFF	TGTGCCACAAGACAGGGGGCGAACACCGGGGAGCTGTTTTTT
.	TRBV6-5	many	TRBJ2-7	CASSYGQLLPREQYF	TGTGCCAGCAGTTATGGGCAGCTACTTCCTAGGGAGCAGTACTTC
TRBD2	TRBV6-1	.	TRBJ2-5	CASSGLAVQETQYF	TGTGCCAGCAGCGGACTAGCGGTCCAAGAGACCCAGTACTTC
TRBD2	TRBV6-2/TRBV6-3	.	TRBJ2-7	CASIGRAGDEQYF	TGTGCCAGCATCGGGAGGGCCGGGGACGAGCAGTACTTC
.	TRBV7-3	many	TRBJ1-2	CASSLIRQRYGYTF	TGTGCCAGCAGCTTAATTCGTCAACGTTACGGCTACACCTTC
.	TRBV15	.	TRBJ2-7	CATSREELREQYF	TGTGCCACCAGCAGAGAGGAACTGAGGGAGCAGTACTTC
.	TRBV6-1	.	TRBJ2-7	CASSPGGLNPYEQYF	TGTGCCAGCAGTCCTGGGGGGCTAAATCCCTACGAGCAGTACTTC
TRBD2	TRBV20-1	many	TRBJ2-5	CSARSAGVLQETQYF	TGCAGTGCTAGATCGGCGGGAGTTCTCCAAGAGACCCAGTACTTC
.	TRBV27	many	TRBJ1-1	CASSPGRGYYPNTEAFF	TGTGCCAGCAGTCCGGGACGGGGCTACTACCCGAACACTGAAGCTTTCTTT
.	TRBV12-3/TRBV12-4	few	TRBJ1-1	CASSFKGANTEAFF	TGTGCCAGCAGTTTCAAGGGCGCGAACACTGAAGCTTTCTTT
TRBD1	TRBV4-2	many	TRBJ2-7	CASSPFFIDGQGLSYEQYF	TGTGCCAGCAGCCCCTTTTTTATAGATGGACAGGGTCTCTCCTACGAGCAGTACTTC
.	TRBV12-3/TRBV12-4	.	TRBJ2-5	CASSPDPVVETQYF	TGTGCCAGCAGCCCTGACCCGGTGGTAGAGACCCAGTACTTC
TRBD2	TRBV20-1	many	TRBJ2-7	CSARGVMSTSVYEQYF	TGCAGTGCTAGAGGAGTAATGTCGACTAGCGTCTACGAGCAGTACTTC
TRBD2	TRBV28	many	TRBJ2-7	CASLQKDSGRVYEQYF	TGTGCCAGCCTACAGAAAGATAGCGGGAGGGTCTACGAGCAGTACTTC
.	TRBV7-9	many	TRBJ1-2	CASSLNRVPNYGYTF	TGTGCCAGCAGCTTAAACAGGGTACCCAACTATGGCTACACCTTC
.	TRBV15	.	TRBJ2-5	CATNLEGQTQYF	TGTGCCACCAACCTCGAGGGACAGACCCAGTACTTC
.	TRBV7-2	many	TRBJ2-7	CASSLWGTDYEQYF	TGTGCCAGCAGCCTATGGGGCACCGACTACGAGCAGTACTTC
.	TRBV6-1	.	TRBJ2-7	CASSVKGSYEQYF	TGTGCCAGCAGTGTCAAGGGGTCATACGAGCAGTACTTC
.	TRBV5-5	.	TRBJ1-5	CASSLGSSNQPQHF	TGTGCCAGCAGCTTAGGCTCTAGCAATCAGCCCCAGCATTTT
TRBD2	TRBV6-2/TRBV6-3	.	TRBJ2-5	CASRDGTSGRWETQYF	TGTGCCAGCAGAGACGGGACTAGCGGGAGGTGGGAGACCCAGTACTTC
.	TRBV15	.	TRBJ2-5	CATSRSGTFSGETQYF	TGTGCCACCAGCAGATCCGGGACATTTTCGGGGGAGACCCAGTACTTC
TRBD2	TRBV9	many	TRBJ2-7	CASSPHLAGFYEQYF	TGTGCCAGCAGCCCCCATCTAGCGGGTTTTTACGAGCAGTACTTC
TRBD1	TRBV6-1	.	TRBJ2-4	CASSPGQGNKNIQYF	TGTGCCAGCAGTCCGGGACAGGGAAACAAAAACATTCAGTACTTC
TRBD1	TRBV11-2	many	TRBJ2-7	CASSATGPGDEQYF	TGTGCCAGCAGCGCGACAGGGCCAGGTGACGAGCAGTACTTC
TRBD2	TRBV28	many	TRBJ2-7	CASRPTSFSDEQYF	TGTGCCAGCAGGCCGACTAGCTTCTCCGACGAGCAGTACTTC
.	TRBV15	.	TRBJ2-7	CATSRDLAGEKQVQYF	TGTGCCACCAGCAGAGATTTGGCAGGGGAGAAGCAGGTGCAGTACTTC